One and the same sample provided the 8 T cell receptor beta chains below, sequenced in a study of cytomegalovirus exposure and HLA in healthy donors. Both 60 Vbeta primers and 13 Jbeta primers went into the PCR. Assay used: immunoSEQ multiplex PCR; TCRdb lists only in-frame clones, some missing. Counted here are around 100,000 clones, roughly 73% occurring once; the ten biggest clones make up approximately 4.4%. Sample: PBMCs. The receptors were gathered from a male donor in good health and CMV-seropositive.

The chain employs TRBV30 and TRBJ1-2; D uncertain. In germline, CDR1 is GTSNPN, CDR2 SVGIG (reference sequence). Trimming left V 5 bases short and J 4 bases short, with 11 bases between. The CDR3 totals 12 residues. CDR3 amino acids: CAWGPQTYGYTF. The CDR3 nucleotides are TGTGCCTGGGGGCCCCAGACCTATGGCTACACCTTC.

The V call is TRBV19, the J call TRBJ2-1; tentative D call: TRBD1 (7 bases). This CDR3 contains 15 residues. Germline loops: CDR1 LNHDA, CDR2 SQIVND (reference sequence). The V end was cut by 10 bases, the J end by 4 bases, with 20 bases between. This chain's CDR3 is CATKTGQGGYNEQFF. As DNA, the CDR3 is TGTGCCACTAAGACGGGGCAGGGGGGTTACAATGAGCAGTTCTTC.

This clone was seen only a few times. V usage is TRBV2 and J usage is TRBJ2-7; possible D gene TRBD2, 5 bases. Germline CDR1 is SNHLY and CDR2 is FYNNEI. Trimming pared 6 bases from V and 5 bases from J, leaving 11 bases between. The CDR3 sequence is 12 residues long. CDR3: CASRGRVDEQYF. The CDR3 nucleotides are TGTGCCAGCAGAGGGAGAGTAGACGAGCAGTACTTC.

This clone was observed a few times. The rearrangement uses TRBV28 and TRBJ2-7, with D possibly being TRBD1 (5 bases). The CDR3 sequence is 13 residues long. V lost 6 bases and J lost 0, with 9 bases in between. In germline, CDR1 is MDHEN, CDR2 SYDVKM. The CDR3 here is CASRPDTSYEQYF. CDR3 DNA: TGTGCCAGCAGACCGGACACCTCCTACGAGCAGTACTTC.

The CDR3 loop is CASSVGGGDNTEAFF. Written as DNA, the CDR3 is TGTGCCAGCAGCGTAGGAGGGGGGGATAACACTGAAGCTTTCTTT. The V call is TRBV9, the J call TRBJ1-1; possibly TRBD1 for D (6 bases). The CDR3 spans 15 residues. Germline CDR1 SGDLS, CDR2 YYNGEE. V was cut by 0 bases and J by 2 bases, with 11 bases left in between.

The CDR3 spells CASSVVEMNTEAFF. The CDR3 DNA is TGTGCCAGCAGCGTAGTAGAGATGAACACTGAAGCTTTCTTT. V and J are TRBV9 and TRBJ1-1; D remains ambiguous. The CDR3 consists of 14 residues. In germline, CDR1 is SGDLS, CDR2 YYNGEE. Trimming took 0 bases from V and 0 from J, leaving 6 bases between them.

The chain is built from TRBV27 and TRBJ2-2; no reliable D call. The V and J ends lost 5 bases and 9 bases respectively, with 13 bases between them. This CDR3 has 13 residues. From germline, CDR1 is MNHEY and CDR2 SMNVEV (reference sequence). The CDR3 here is CASSGRLARELFF. The CDR3 bases are TGTGCCAGCAGTGGCAGACTGGCCAGGGAGCTGTTTTTT.

This clone turned up a few times. This rearrangement joins TRBV7-8 to TRBJ2-5; 12 nucleotides align to TRBD2. Trimming at V came to 4 bases and at J to 2 bases, leaving 8 bases not matched to a gene. Per germline, CDR1 SGHVS and CDR2 FQNEAQ. The CDR3 extends over 17 amino acids. CDR3 bases: TGTGCCAGCAGCTCGAAGCAAGGACTAGCGGGGCAAGAGACCCAGTACTTC. Encoded protein: CASSSKQGLAGQETQYF.